A single sample gave rise to the 18 T cell receptor beta chains below, sequenced in a study of T cells in Graves' hyperthyroidism and ophthalmopathy. Amplified regions were TCR beta CDR3 sequences from RNA transcripts. HTBI primers drove first-round RT-PCR of the TCR CDR3. TCRdb re-called the multiplex PCR reads through MiXCR, storing one row per CDR3 protein. The sample carries roughly 570,000 distinct CDR3 sequences, 35% to 55% recorded once. Input material: peripheral blood or thyroid tissue (not recorded which). The receptors shown here come from an adult woman with Graves' disease, either hyperthyroidism or ophthalmopathy (not recorded which).

The sample holds a few counts of this clonotype. The chain combines TRBV18 with TRBJ1-5; unclear D gene. The CDR3 length is 13 residues. Germline lookup yields CDR1 KGHSH and CDR2 LQKENI. Trimming stripped 2 bases from V and 6 bases from J, with 8 bases between. The CDR3 bases are TGTGCCAGCTCACCAGGGTCGGGTCAGCCCCAGCATTTT. This translates into CASSPGSGQPQHF.

In this sample, this clonotype turned up a few times. As DNA, the CDR3 is TGCAGTGCTAAAGAGCCCCGGGGGTACTCCTACGAGCAGTACTTC. It encodes CSAKEPRGYSYEQYF. The genes are TRBV20-1 and TRBJ2-7; D perhaps matches TRBD2 (6 bases). The germline CDR1 and CDR2 sequences are DFQATT and SNEGSKA (reference sequence). The CDR3 contains 15 residues. V dropped 4 bases and J dropped 0 bases, with 16 bases sitting between them.

This clonotype was detected many times. This rearrangement joins TRBV28 to TRBJ2-7; 10 nucleotides agree with TRBD2. With 7 bases clipped from V and 5 bases from J, the junction kept 2 bases outside the gene matches. The V gene's germline CDR1 is MDHEN and CDR2 SYDVKM. The CDR3 has 12 amino acids. CDR3 nucleotides: TGTGCCAGCAAGCTAGCGGGAGACGAGCAGTACTTC. Its translation: CASKLAGDEQYF.

This clonotype was detected ten times or more. The rearrangement joins TRBV6-5 to TRBJ1-1, with D maybe TRBD1 (6 bases). This CDR3 spans 14 amino acids. Trimming pared 0 bases from V and 4 bases from J, leaving 9 bases between. Per germline, CDR1 MNHEY and CDR2 SVGAGI. In DNA, the CDR3 is TGTGCCAGCAGTTACTCGGGGGCTCGCACTGAAGCTTTCTTT. Encoded protein: CASSYSGARTEAFF.

V is TRBV24-1 and J is TRBJ2-7; 10 bases line up with TRBD1. J lost 6 bases, V lost 9 bases, and 7 bases had no gene match. The V gene's germline CDR1 is KGHDR and CDR2 SFDVKD. CDR3 length: 13 residues. The DNA for the CDR3 is TGTGCCACCGCCGGGACAGGGGATGTCGAGCAGTACTTC. It yields the protein CATAGTGDVEQYF.

This clonotype has just a few counts. The chain links TRBV4-1 to TRBJ1-3; D gene ambiguous. Germline values: CDR1 MGHRA, CDR2 YSYEKL. This CDR3 comprises 17 residues. Deletions cut 1 base from V and 1 base from J, with 14 bases between. The CDR3 loop is CASSQVGRAGSGNTIYF. CDR3 bases: TGCGCCAGCAGCCAAGTTGGGAGGGCAGGATCTGGAAACACCATATATTTT.

Worth noting for this clonotype: A much larger clone differs from this one at a single base, so this may be a read error. The rearrangement links TRBV7-9 to TRBJ1-1, with a possible D match to TRBD1 (6 bases). The germline gives CDR1 SEHNR, CDR2 FQNEAQ (reference sequence). This CDR3 region has 13 residues. CDR3 sequence reads: CAGSSRGGTEAFF. The DNA for the CDR3 is TGTGCCGGCAGCTCCAGAGGGGGGACTGAAGCTTTCTTT.

The chain carries TRBV5-1 and TRBJ1-1; D perhaps matches TRBD1 (6 bases). V lost 8 bases and J lost 5, with 22 bases in between. This CDR3 is built from 15 residues. CDR1 is SGHRS, CDR2 YFSETQ, per germline. The CDR3 spells CASGPDSGAGTEAFF. In DNA, the CDR3 is TGCGCCAGTGGCCCGGACTCAGGGGCTGGTACTGAAGCTTTCTTT. The full variable domain, completed using reference TRBV5-1 and TRBJ1-1, is KAGVTQTPRYLIKTRGQQVTLSCSPISGHRSVSWYQQTPGQGLQFLFEYFSETQRNKGNFPGRFSGRQFSNSRSEMNVSTLELGDSALYLCASGPDSGAGTEAFFGQGTRLTVV.

Worth noting for this clonotype: Compared with germline, one end of the junction differs, possibly owing to a read error. The V and J genes are TRBV7-6 and TRBJ2-2; a weak D match, TRBD2 (5 bases). Germline V gene lookup returns CDR1 SGHVS and CDR2 FNYEAQ. The CDR3 totals 15 residues. CDR3 nucleotides: TGTGCCAGCAGCTTGGCACTAGGAAGCACCGGGGAGCTGCTTTTT. Its protein product is CASSLALGSTGELLF. Together with reference TRBV7-6 and TRBJ2-2, the CDR3 gives the full variable domain: GAGVSQSPRYKVTKRGQDVALRCDPISGHVSLYWYRQALGQGPEFLTYFNYEAQQDKSGLPNDRFSAERPEGSISTLTIQRTEQRDSAMYRCASSLALGSTGELLFGEGSRLTVL.

The V and J genes are TRBV7-8 and TRBJ2-7; TRBD1 matches 8 bases. Trimming at V came to 4 bases and at J to 2 bases, leaving 10 bases not matched to a gene. The CDR3 sequence is 16 residues long. CDR1 is SGHVS and CDR2 is FQNEAQ in the germline V gene. DNA for the CDR3: TGTGCCAGCAGCTCGAAGCTCCGGGACAGGCCCTACGAGCAGTACTTC. This gives the protein CASSSKLRDRPYEQYF.

At least ten counts were recorded for this clonotype. The V call is TRBV4-2, the J call TRBJ2-5; TRBD2 matches 8 bases. J gave up 5 bases and V 0 bases, and 11 bases lay outside the gene matches. This CDR3 is built from 17 residues. CDR1 is LGHNA and CDR2 is YNFKEQ in the germline V gene. Written as DNA, the CDR3 is TGTGCCAGCAGCCAAGATATCTCGGCGGGAGGACGGGAGACCCAGTACTTC. Its protein is CASSQDISAGGRETQYF.

The chain joins TRBV28 to TRBJ2-2, with TRBD1 matching over 7 bases. Germline V gives CDR1 MDHEN, CDR2 SYDVKM. The CDR3 contains 16 residues. J was trimmed by 3 bases and V by 7 bases; bases with no gene match: 11. Here the CDR3 DNA reads TGTGCCAGCATACATAGGCAGGGGGTCTACACCGGGGAGCTGTTTTTT. It codes for CASIHRQGVYTGELFF.

The chain has TRBV19 and TRBJ2-2; 14 nucleotides align to TRBD2. V gave up 9 bases and J gave up 4 bases; unmatched junction bases: 13. The CDR3 extends over 18 amino acids. The germline gives CDR1 LNHDA, CDR2 SQIVND (reference sequence). DNA for the CDR3: TGTGCCAGCACAGCTGGGACTAGCGGGAGCAGTAGCACCGGGGAGCTGTTTTTT. Translated: CASTAGTSGSSSTGELFF. Full variable domain (outside the CDR3, taken from reference TRBV19 and TRBJ2-2): DGGITQSPKYLFRKEGQNVTLSCEQNLNHDAMYWYRQDPGQGLRLIYYSQIVNDFQKGDIAEGYSVSREKKESFPLTVTSAQKNPTAFYLCASTAGTSGSSSTGELFFGEGSRLTVL.

This clonotype was recorded many times. J is TRBJ2-2 and V is TRBV10-3; D is uncertain. Germline CDR1 is ENHRY and CDR2 is SYGVKD. This CDR3 contains 12 residues. The germline V and J ends were trimmed by 6 bases and 5 bases, with 7 bases remaining between them. CDR3 sequence: CAIRDSTGELFF. Here the CDR3 DNA reads TGTGCCATCAGGGATTCAACCGGGGAGCTGTTTTTT.

In its sample, this clonotype was seen many times. The chain couples TRBV7-8 to TRBJ1-2; 7 bases fit TRBD1. The V and J ends lost 5 bases and 8 bases, in that order; junction bases with no gene match: 8. This CDR3 is 13 amino acids long. The V gene's germline CDR1 is SGHVS and CDR2 FQNEAQ. The CDR3 here is CASSAPGGFGYTF. CDR3 sequence (DNA): TGTGCCAGCAGCGCTCCAGGGGGTTTCGGCTACACCTTC. The full variable domain, in which reference TRBV7-8 and TRBJ1-2 provide the parts outside the CDR3, is GAGVSQSPRYKVAKRGQDVALRCDPISGHVSLFWYQQALGQGPEFLTYFQNEAQLDKSGLPSDRFFAERPEGSVSTLKIQRTQQEDSAVYLCASSAPGGFGYTFGSGTRLTVV.

This clonotype was found many times. V is TRBV5-6 and J is TRBJ1-2; D may be TRBD1 (5 bases). CDR3 size: 12 residues. The V end was cut by 3 bases, the J end by 5 bases, with 8 bases between. Germline CDR1 SGHDT, CDR2 YYEEEE. CDR3 DNA: TGTGCCAGCAGCTCGACAGATTATGGCTACACCTTC. Its protein is CASSSTDYGYTF.

The genes are TRBV11-2 and TRBJ1-5; TRBD1 might be the D (5 bases). The germline CDR1 and CDR2 sequences are SGHAT and FQNNGV. Trimming shortened V by 5 bases and J by 7 bases, and 15 bases separated the two germline ends. CDR3 length: 14 residues. CDR3 loop: CASSLRPGNQPQHF. For the CDR3, the DNA is TGTGCCAGCAGCCTACGACCAGGGAACCAGCCCCAGCATTTT.

The chain employs TRBV5-1 and TRBJ2-7; 11 positions match TRBD1. The CDR3 is 15 amino acids. Trimming at V came to 3 bases and at J to 2 bases, leaving 4 bases not matched to a gene. Germline values: CDR1 SGHRS, CDR2 YFSETQ. CDR3 sequence: CASSWTGGHPYEQYF. CDR3 bases: TGCGCCAGCAGCTGGACAGGGGGCCACCCCTACGAGCAGTACTTC.